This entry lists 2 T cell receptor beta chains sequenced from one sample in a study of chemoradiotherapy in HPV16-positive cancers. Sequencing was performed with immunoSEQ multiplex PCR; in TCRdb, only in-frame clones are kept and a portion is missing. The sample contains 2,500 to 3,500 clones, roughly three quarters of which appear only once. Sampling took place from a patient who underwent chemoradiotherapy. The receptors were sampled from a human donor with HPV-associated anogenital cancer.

CDR3 DNA: TGTGCCAGCAGCTTAGGACTAGCTCCAGATACGCAGTATTTT. As protein: CASSLGLAPDTQYF. The chain is built from TRBV7-9 and TRBJ2-3, with 7 bases that match TRBD2. V dropped 1 base and J dropped 4; count of bases not matched to a gene: 2. This CDR3 is 14 amino acids long. Germline V gene lookup returns CDR1 SEHNR and CDR2 FQNEAQ (reference sequence).

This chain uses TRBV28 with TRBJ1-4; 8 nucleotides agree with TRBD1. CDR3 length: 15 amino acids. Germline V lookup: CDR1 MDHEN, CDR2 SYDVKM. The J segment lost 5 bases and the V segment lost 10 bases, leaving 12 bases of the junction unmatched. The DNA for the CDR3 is TGTGCCATCGGAGGACAGGGCCTATCCAATGAAAAACTGTTTTTT. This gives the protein CAIGGQGLSNEKLFF.